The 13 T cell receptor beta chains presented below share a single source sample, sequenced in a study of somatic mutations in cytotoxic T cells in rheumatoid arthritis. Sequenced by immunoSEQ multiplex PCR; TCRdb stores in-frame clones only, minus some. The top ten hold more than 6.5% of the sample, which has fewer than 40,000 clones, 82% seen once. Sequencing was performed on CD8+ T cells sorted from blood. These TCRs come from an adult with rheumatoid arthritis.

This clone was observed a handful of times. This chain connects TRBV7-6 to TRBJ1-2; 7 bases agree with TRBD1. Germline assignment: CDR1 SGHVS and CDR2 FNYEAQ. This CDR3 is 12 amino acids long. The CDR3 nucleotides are TGTGCAGTTGACAGGGATAGCTATGGCTACACCTTC. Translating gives CAVDRDSYGYTF.

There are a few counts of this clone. The CDR3 DNA is TGCGCCAGCAGCCAAGATAGCGGACTGAACAATCAGCCCCAGCATTTT. Translated, it gives CASSQDSGLNNQPQHF. The chain recombines TRBV4-1 with TRBJ1-5; unclear D gene. V shed 0 bases and J shed 3 bases, with 12 bases lying between them. This CDR3 spans 16 amino acids. The germline gives CDR1 MGHRA, CDR2 YSYEKL.

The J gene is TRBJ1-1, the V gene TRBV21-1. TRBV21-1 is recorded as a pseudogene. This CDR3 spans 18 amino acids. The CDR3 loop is CASSPSPFRKASNTEAFF. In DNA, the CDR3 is TGTGCCAGCAGTCCGAGCCCCTTCCGGAAAGCCTCGAACACTGAAGCTTTCTTT.

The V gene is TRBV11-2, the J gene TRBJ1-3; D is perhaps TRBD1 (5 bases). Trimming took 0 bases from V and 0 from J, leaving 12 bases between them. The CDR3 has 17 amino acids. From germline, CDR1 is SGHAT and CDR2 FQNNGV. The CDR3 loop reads CASSLELGPDSGNTIYF. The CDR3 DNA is TGTGCCAGCAGCTTAGAACTGGGGCCCGACTCTGGAAACACCATATATTTT.

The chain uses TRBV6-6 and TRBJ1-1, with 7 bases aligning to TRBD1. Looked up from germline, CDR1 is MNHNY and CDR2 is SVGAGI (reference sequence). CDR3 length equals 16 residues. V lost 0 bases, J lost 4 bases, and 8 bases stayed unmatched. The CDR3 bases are TGTGCCAGCAGTTACTCAAAGGGGGCCCGCGGCACTGAAGCTTTCTTT. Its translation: CASSYSKGARGTEAFF.

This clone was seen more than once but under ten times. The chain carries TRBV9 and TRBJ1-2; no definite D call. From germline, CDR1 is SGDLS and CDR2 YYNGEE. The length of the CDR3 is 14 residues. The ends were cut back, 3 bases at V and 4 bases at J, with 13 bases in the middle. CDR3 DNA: TGTGCCAGCAGCGGTGGCCCGCACGGCTATGGCTACACCTTC. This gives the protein CASSGGPHGYGYTF.

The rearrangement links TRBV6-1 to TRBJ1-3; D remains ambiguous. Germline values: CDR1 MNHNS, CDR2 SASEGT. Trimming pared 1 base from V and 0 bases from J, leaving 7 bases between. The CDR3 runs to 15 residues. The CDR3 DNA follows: TGTGCCAGCAGTGAAGGAAGGAGCTCTGGAAACACCATATATTTT. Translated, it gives CASSEGRSSGNTIYF.

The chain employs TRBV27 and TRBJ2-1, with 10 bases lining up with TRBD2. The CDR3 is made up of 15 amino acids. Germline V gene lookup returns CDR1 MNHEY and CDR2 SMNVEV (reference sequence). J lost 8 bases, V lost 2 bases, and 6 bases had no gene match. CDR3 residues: CASSLRASGSYEQFF. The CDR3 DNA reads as TGTGCCAGCAGTTTAAGGGCTAGCGGGAGTTATGAGCAGTTCTTC.

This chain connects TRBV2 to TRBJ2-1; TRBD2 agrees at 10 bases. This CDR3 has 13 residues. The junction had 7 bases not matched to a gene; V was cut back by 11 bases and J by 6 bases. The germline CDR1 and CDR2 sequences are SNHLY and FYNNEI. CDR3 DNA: TGTGCCTGCCTAGCGGGAGAGGTCAATGAGCAGTTCTTC. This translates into CACLAGEVNEQFF.

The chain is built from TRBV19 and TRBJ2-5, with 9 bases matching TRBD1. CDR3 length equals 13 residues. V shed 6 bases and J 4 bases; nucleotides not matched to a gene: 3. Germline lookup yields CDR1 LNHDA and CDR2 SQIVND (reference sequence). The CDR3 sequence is CASRAQGAETQYF. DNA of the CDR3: TGTGCCAGTAGGGCACAGGGGGCAGAGACCCAGTACTTC.

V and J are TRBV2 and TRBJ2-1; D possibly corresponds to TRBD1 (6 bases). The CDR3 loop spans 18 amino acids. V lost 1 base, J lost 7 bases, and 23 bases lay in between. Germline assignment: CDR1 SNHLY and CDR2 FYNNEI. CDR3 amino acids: CASSEGGGVSWELNEQFF. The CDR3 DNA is TGTGCCAGCAGTGAAGGAGGGGGTGTATCCTGGGAACTTAATGAGCAGTTCTTC.

CDR3 nucleotide sequence: TGCGCCAGCAGCCAAGATGACAGCTCTAGCACAGATACGCAGTATTTT. It specifies CASSQDDSSSTDTQYF. The V call is TRBV4-1, the J call TRBJ2-3; TRBD1 might be the D (5 bases). The CDR3 loop spans 16 amino acids. From germline, CDR1 is MGHRA and CDR2 YSYEKL. The germline V and J ends were trimmed by 0 bases and 0 bases, with 10 bases remaining between them.

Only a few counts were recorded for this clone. The CDR3, as DNA: TGTGCCAGCAGTTACGTCCAGGCCCTGGGGCCCACTGAAGCTTTCTTT. It encodes CASSYVQALGPTEAFF. This sequence joins TRBV6-5 and TRBJ1-1; TRBD1 is a possible D gene (5 bases). Trimming left V 2 bases short and J 4 bases short, with 17 bases between. Looked up from germline, CDR1 is MNHEY and CDR2 is SVGAGI. This CDR3 comprises 16 residues.